This T cell receptor (beta chain) was profiled in a study of control samples from healthy donors and cancer patients. Clones were read by immunoSEQ multiplex PCR, and TCRdb kept only the in-frame ones, dropping some. Of tens of thousands of clones listed, roughly 94% are singletons. V was trimmed by 4 bases and J by 4 bases, leaving 14 bases between them. Germline-derived CDR1 and CDR2 are SGHVS and FNYEAQ. This CDR3 contains 16 residues. The gene calls are TRBV7-6 and TRBJ2-6, with D tentatively TRBD2 (5 bases). This clonotype was obtained from a man aged 55 to 70 in good health. The sample taken for sequencing was blood. The CDR3 is CASSSSRVAGANVLTF. In DNA, the CDR3 is TGTGCCAGCAGCTCCTCGAGGGTGGCCGGGGCCAACGTCCTGACTTTC.